This TCR beta chain is from a study of blood T cell repertoires in COVID-19. Study at large: Samples representing acute and convalescent COVID-19 were sourced from the United States, Italy and Spain. The analysed material was cDNA or gDNA that came from T cells, B-cell-depleted T cells, or PBMCs.

V lost 4 bases, J lost 2 bases, and 7 bases stayed unmatched. Germline-derived CDR1 and CDR2 are SGHAT and FQNNGV. CDR3 size: 15 residues. In the authors' methods: It was from reference gene primer amplification that nucleated cell counts were estimated. Clones were read by immunoSEQ multiplex PCR, and TCRdb kept only the in-frame ones, dropping some. V, J and clone size reflect that table, while D and trimming were determined from the DNA. Here the sample spans 95,000 to 100,000 clones, around 87% being singletons. Sequencing was carried out using peripheral blood. This chain joins TRBV11-2 and TRBJ2-7; 8 bases map to TRBD1. This clonotype originated in a woman in her thirties with acute or convalescent COVID-19. In DNA, the CDR3 is TGTGCCAGCAGCTATGGGACAGGCAAAACCTACGAGCAGTACTTC. It translates to CASSYGTGKTYEQYF. Filled out from reference TRBV11-2 and TRBJ2-7, the complete variable domain reads EAGVAQSPRYKIIEKRQSVAFWCNPISGHATLYWYQQILGQGPKLLIQFQNNGVVDDSQLPKDRFSAERLKGVDSTLKIQPAKLEDSAVYLCASSYGTGKTYEQYFGPGTRLTVT.